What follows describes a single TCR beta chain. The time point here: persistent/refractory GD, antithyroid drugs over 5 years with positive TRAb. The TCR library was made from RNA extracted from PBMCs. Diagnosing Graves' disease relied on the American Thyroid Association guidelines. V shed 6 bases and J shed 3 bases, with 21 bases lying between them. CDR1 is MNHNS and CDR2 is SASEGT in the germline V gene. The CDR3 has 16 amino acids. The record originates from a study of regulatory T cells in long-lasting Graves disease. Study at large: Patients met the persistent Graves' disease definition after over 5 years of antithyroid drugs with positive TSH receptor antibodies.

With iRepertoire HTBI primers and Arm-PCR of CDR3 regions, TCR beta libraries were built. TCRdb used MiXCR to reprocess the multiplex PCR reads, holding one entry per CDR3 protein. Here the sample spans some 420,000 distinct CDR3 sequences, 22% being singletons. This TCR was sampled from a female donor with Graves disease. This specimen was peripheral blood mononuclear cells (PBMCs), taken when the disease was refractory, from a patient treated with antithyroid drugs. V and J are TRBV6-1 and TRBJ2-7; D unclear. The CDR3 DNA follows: TGTGCCAGCAGCCATGGGTCGGGCCGGGTCGGCTACGAGCAGTACTTC. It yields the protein CASSHGSGRVGYEQYF.